This TCR beta chain was obtained from a study of blood T cells in healthy people across ages. Background on the study: Template switching caught about one barcoded beta molecule for each two T cells.

After removal of 3 bases from V and 5 bases from J, the junction contained 14 bases not matched to a gene. The V gene's germline CDR1 is SGDLS and CDR2 YYNGEE. The CDR3 totals 17 residues. Investigators took 9.5 to 10 milliliters of peripheral blood from every donor. Alongside a J-beta primer mix, a sample-barcoded 5' primer served in a second PCR lasting about 7 to 11 cycles. At least 2.5 million CDR3-containing paired-end reads were obtained per sample. TCRdb analysed the 5' RACE reads with MiXCR anew, one entry per CDR3 protein. Here the sample spans more than 900,000 distinct CDR3 sequences, 20% to 25% being singletons. This sample also belongs to another study, concerning T cells of mothers and their children. This second study says: Each child gave approximately 2.8 million TCR beta CDR3 reads (each mother, over 9 million).

The chain carries TRBV9 and TRBJ2-3; 8 nucleotides line up with TRBD1. The TCR comes from a girl aged 2-10 years in good health. Sequencing input: blood. The CDR3 coding sequence is TGTGCCAGCAGCGCCCCATTGCCGGGACAGGCGAGAGATACGCAGTATTTT. It is translated as CASSAPLPGQARDTQYF.